This T cell receptor (beta chain) emerged from a study of blood T cell repertoires in COVID-19 (dated by TCRdb to about 2020). Looking at the study overall: The collaborator samples originated in the United States, Italy and Spain and spanned the acute and convalescent phases of COVID-19. The sample metadata nearly always contained a de-identified subject ID, COVID-19 status, age in years and sex. Where HLA class I and class II types were available, the types were taken from metadata supplied by the sample provider, not from assay-based typing. A freely available public database, intended as a resource for researchers studying the immune response to SARS-CoV-2, is where the repertoires were released. The material from the prospective study consisted of cDNA or gDNA derived from T cells, B-cell-depleted T cells, or PBMCs. Deeply sampled blood TCRbeta repertoires from subjects exposed to, actively infected with, or recovered from COVID-19 were included in the dataset. Samples were obtained from the ongoing ImmuneRACE study (first 160 participants) and from about 1,300 subjects provided by 6 global collaborators. Overall study results and their limits: The quantity of clinical and demographic metadata differed by source and by participant and was supplied without curation.

Comment on this clone: It has no known antigen specificity. It has no much larger one-base neighbor in the sample; base qualities were not kept.

CDR1 and CDR2, looked up from the germline V gene (reference sequence), are LGHDT and YNNKEL. The V end loses 6 bases and the J end loses 5 bases, and a stretch of 16 bases separates them. The CDR3 measures 14 amino acids from cysteine to phenylalanine. Only the CDR3 portion is preserved as DNA: 42 bases, with reading frame beginning at the first base. TCRbeta CDR3 regions were amplified from genomic DNA using the immunoSEQ Assay, a bias-controlled multiplex PCR. In the paper's pipeline: The number of nucleated cells in each sample was estimated by amplification of reference gene primers within the assay. Sequence reads were collapsed and filtered to measure the absolute abundance of every unique TCRbeta CDR3 rearrangement. For each sample, productive Simpson clonality was calculated by taking the square root of Simpson's diversity index across productive rearrangements. TCRdb stores this immuneACCESS table with in-frame sequences only. Part of the clones is absent; in the studies checked, under half of the shortfall reflects unresolved V genes, and no reason is known for the rest. From that table come the V and J calls and clone size; the DNA was used to work out D and trimming. The sample table contains fewer than 95,000 clones; only one count was recorded for about 91% of them. The ten largest clones capture 0.47% of the sample.

Collaborating institutions collected whole blood in K2EDTA tubes following their own protocols. For TCRbeta analysis, collaborator samples were shipped as frozen whole blood, as isolated PBMCs, or as DNA extracted from either sample type. This sequence uses TRBV3-1 (or the pseudogene TRBV3-2) and TRBJ2-5; the D gene is possibly TRBD2, with 7 bases matching. The sequence was obtained from a man aged 60-69 years with acute or convalescent COVID-19. The sequenced sample was peripheral blood. The DNA sequence is TGTGCCAGCAGACTCGTCGGGGGGCAGGAGACCCAGTACTTC. It encodes CASRLVGGQETQYF.